This paragraph covers one TCR beta chain sequence. What it binds is not known. One entry per CDR3 protein results from TCRdb running MiXCR on the reads. The repertoire holds some 800,000 distinct CDR3 sequences, with 25% to 30% as singletons. These data originate in a study of T cell repertoires in cytomegalovirus infection. For the study at large: Selected CMV epitopes included recently identified HLA-C-restricted ones as well as well-studied HLA-B-restricted ones. From public TCR beta signatures came an indication of both CMV infection and matching HLA type.

Findings of the study overall: What dominated the ex vivo response were HLA-C-restricted CMV-specific TCR beta clonotypes. Identification of carriers of CMV plus the relevant HLA was achieved through cumulative public TCR beta family frequency.

Trimming left V 5 bases short and J 0 bases short, with 13 bases between. Germline CDR1 DFQATT, CDR2 SNEGSKA (reference sequence). CDR3 length equals 14 residues. This receptor was taken from a human donor in good health (CMV status not recorded). Some clones in this sample may be carry-over from other donors' samples. The sample was cultured CD8+ T cells from PBMCs, taken from culture after CMV antigen stimulation. V gene TRBV20-1 combines with J gene TRBJ1-1; D call uncertain. The CDR3 nucleotides are TGCAGTGCTTGGATAGGGATCATGAACACTGAAGCTTTCTTT. This sequence encodes CSAWIGIMNTEAFF.